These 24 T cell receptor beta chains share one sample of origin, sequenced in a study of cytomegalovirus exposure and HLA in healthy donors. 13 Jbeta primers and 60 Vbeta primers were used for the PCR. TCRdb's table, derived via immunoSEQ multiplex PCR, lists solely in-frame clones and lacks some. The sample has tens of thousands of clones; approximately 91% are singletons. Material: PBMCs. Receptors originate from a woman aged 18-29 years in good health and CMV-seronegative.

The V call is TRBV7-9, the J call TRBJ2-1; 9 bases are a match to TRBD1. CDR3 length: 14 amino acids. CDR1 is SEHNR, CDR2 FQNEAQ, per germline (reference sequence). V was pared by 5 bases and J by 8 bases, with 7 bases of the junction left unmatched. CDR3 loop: CASSPGQGFDEQFF. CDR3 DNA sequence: TGTGCCAGCAGCCCGGGACAGGGTTTCGATGAGCAGTTCTTC.

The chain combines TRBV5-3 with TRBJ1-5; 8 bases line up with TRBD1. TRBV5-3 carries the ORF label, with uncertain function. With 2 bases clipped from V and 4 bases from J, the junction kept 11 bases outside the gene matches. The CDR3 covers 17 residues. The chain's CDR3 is CARSLGQGGVGNQPQHF. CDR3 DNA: TGTGCCAGAAGCTTAGGACAGGGCGGGGTTGGGAATCAGCCCCAGCATTTT.

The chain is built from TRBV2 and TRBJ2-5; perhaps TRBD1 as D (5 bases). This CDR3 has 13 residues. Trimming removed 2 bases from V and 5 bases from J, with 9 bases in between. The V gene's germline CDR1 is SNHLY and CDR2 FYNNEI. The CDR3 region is CASSEQGWETQYF. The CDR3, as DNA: TGTGCCAGCAGTGAACAGGGTTGGGAGACCCAGTACTTC.

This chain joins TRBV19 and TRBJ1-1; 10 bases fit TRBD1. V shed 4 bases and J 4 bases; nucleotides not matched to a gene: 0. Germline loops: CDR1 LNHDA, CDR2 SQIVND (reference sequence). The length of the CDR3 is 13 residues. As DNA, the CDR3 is TGTGCCAGTAGTAGACAGGGGGCCACTGAAGCTTTCTTT. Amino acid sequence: CASSRQGATEAFF.

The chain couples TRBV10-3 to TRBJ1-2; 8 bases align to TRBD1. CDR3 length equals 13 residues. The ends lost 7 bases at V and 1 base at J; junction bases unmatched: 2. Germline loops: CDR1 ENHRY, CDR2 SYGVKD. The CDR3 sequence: CAIMDRDNYGYTF. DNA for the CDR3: TGTGCCATCATGGACAGGGATAACTATGGCTACACCTTC.

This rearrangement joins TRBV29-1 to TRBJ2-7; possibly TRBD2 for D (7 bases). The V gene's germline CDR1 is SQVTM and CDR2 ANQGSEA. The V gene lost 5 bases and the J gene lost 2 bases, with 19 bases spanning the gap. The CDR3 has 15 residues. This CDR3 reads CSVRSRGRRTYEQYF. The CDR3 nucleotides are TGCAGCGTTAGGTCGCGGGGGCGCCGAACCTACGAGCAGTACTTC.

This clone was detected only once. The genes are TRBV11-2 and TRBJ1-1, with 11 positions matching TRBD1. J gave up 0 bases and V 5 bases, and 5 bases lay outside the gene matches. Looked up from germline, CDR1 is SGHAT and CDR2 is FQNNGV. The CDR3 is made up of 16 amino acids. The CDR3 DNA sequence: TGTGCCAGCAGCAGGGACAGGGGGAGGTTGAACACTGAAGCTTTCTTT. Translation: CASSRDRGRLNTEAFF.

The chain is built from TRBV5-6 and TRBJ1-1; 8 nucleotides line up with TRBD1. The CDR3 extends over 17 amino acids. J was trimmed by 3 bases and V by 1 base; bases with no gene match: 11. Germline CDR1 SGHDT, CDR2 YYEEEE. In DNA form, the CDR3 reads TGTGCCAGCAGCTTGCGGCAGGGGGCGTTTTCCGACACTGAAGCTTTCTTT. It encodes CASSLRQGAFSDTEAFF. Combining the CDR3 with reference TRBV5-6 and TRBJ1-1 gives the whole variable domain DAGVTQSPTHLIKTRGQQVTLRCSPKSGHDTVSWYQQALGQGPQFIFQYYEEEERQRGNFPDRFSGHQFPNYSSELNVNALLLGDSALYLCASSLRQGAFSDTEAFFGQGTRLTVV.

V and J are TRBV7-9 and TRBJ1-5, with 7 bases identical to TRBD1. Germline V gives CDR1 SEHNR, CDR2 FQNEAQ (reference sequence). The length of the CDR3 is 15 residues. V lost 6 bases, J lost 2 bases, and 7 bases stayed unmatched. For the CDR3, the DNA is TGTGCCAGCAGTCGCGGACAGGACCGCAATCAGCCCCAGCATTTT. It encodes CASSRGQDRNQPQHF. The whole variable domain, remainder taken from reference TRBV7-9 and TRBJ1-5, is DTGVSQNPRHKITKRGQNVTFRCDPISEHNRLYWYRQTLGQGPEFLTYFQNEAQLEKSRLLSDRFSAERPKGSFSTLEIQRTEQGDSAMYLCASSRGQDRNQPQHFGDGTRLSIL.

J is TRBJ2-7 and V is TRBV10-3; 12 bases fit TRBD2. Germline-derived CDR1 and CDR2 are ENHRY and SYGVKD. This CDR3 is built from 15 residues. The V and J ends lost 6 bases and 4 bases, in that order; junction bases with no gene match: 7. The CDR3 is CAISFSSGGEYEQYF. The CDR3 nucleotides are TGTGCCATCAGCTTCTCTAGCGGGGGGGAGTACGAGCAGTACTTC.

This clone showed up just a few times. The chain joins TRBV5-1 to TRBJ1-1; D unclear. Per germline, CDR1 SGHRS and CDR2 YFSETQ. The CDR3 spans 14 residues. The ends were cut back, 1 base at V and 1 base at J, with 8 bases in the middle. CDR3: CASSLRPGNTEAFF. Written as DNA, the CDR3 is TGCGCCAGCAGCTTGCGTCCGGGGAACACTGAAGCTTTCTTT.

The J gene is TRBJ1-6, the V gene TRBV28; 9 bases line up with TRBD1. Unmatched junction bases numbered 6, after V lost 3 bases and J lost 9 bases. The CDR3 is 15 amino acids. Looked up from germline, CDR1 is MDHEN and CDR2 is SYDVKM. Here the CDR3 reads CASSFGDREGSPLHF. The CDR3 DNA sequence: TGTGCCAGCAGTTTTGGGGACAGGGAGGGTTCACCCCTCCACTTT.

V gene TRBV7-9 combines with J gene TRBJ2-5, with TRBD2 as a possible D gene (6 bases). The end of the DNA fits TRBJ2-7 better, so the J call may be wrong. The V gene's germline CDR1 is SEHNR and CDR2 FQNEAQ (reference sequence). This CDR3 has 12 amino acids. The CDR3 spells CASSRTTYEQYF. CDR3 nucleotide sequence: TGTGCCAGCAGCCGGACTACCTACGAGCAGTACTTC.

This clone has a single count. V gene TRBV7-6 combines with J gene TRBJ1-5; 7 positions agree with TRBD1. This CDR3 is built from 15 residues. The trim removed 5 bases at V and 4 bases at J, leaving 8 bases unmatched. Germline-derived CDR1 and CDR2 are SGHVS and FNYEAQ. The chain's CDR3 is CASSRRQGANQPQHF. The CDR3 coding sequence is TGTGCCAGCAGCCGGAGACAGGGAGCAAATCAGCCCCAGCATTTT.

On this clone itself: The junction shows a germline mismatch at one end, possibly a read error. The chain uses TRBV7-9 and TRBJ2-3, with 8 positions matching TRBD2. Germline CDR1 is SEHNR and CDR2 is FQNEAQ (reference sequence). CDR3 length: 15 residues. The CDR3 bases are TGTTCCAGCACCTTATTAGCGGGACGGACAGATACGCAGTATTTT. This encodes CSSTLLAGRTDTQYF.

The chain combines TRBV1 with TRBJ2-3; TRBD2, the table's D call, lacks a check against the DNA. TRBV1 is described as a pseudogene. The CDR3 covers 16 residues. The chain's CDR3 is CTSSPTGTSGTDTQYF. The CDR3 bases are TGCACCAGCAGCCCGACCGGGACTAGCGGCACAGATACGCAGTATTTT.

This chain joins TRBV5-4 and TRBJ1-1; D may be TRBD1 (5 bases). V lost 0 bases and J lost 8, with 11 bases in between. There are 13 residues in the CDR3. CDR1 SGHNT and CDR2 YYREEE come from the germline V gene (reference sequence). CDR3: CASSLDRGSEAFF. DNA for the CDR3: TGTGCCAGCAGCTTGGATCGGGGGTCAGAAGCTTTCTTT.

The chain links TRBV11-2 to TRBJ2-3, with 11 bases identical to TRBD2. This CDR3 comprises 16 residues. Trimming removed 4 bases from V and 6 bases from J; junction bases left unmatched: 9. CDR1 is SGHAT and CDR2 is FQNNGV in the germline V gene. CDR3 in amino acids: CASSSVGLAAADTQYF. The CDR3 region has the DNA TGTGCCAGCAGCTCCGTGGGACTAGCGGCGGCTGATACGCAGTATTTT.

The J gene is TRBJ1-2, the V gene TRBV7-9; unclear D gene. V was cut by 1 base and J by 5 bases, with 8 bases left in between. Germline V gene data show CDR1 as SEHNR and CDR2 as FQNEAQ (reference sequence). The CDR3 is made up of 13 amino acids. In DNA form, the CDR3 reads TGTGCCAGCAGCTTAGGTACAAAATATGGCTACACCTTC. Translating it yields CASSLGTKYGYTF.

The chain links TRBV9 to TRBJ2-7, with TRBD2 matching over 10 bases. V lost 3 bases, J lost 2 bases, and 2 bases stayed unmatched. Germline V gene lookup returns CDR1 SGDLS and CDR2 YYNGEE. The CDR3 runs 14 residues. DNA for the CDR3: TGTGCCAGCAGCGCGACTAGCGGGCCCTACGAGCAGTACTTC. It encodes CASSATSGPYEQYF.

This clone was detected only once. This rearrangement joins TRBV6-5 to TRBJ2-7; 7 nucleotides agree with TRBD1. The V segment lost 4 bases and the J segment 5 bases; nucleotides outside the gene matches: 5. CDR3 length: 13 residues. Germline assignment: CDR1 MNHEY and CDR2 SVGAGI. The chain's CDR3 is CASSWKQGDEQYF. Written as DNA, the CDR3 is TGTGCCAGCAGTTGGAAGCAGGGGGACGAGCAGTACTTC.

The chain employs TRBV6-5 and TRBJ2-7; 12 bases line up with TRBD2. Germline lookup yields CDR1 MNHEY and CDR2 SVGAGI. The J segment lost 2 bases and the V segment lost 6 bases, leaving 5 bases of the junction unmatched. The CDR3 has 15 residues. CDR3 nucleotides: TGTGCCAGCAGCCTGACTAGCGGGGGAACCTACGAGCAGTACTTC. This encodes CASSLTSGGTYEQYF.

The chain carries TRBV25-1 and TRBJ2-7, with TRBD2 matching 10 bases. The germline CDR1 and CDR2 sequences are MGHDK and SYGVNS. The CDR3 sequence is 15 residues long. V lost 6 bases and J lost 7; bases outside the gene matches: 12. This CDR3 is CASSVETSGWKEQYF. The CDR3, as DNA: TGTGCCAGCAGCGTCGAGACTAGCGGGTGGAAAGAGCAGTACTTC.

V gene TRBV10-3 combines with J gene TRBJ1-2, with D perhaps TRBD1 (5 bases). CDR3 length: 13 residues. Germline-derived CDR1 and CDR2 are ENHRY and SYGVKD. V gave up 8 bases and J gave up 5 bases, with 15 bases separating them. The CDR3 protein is CAIGQGAGYGYTF. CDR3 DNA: TGTGCCATCGGGCAGGGCGCGGGATATGGCTACACCTTC.